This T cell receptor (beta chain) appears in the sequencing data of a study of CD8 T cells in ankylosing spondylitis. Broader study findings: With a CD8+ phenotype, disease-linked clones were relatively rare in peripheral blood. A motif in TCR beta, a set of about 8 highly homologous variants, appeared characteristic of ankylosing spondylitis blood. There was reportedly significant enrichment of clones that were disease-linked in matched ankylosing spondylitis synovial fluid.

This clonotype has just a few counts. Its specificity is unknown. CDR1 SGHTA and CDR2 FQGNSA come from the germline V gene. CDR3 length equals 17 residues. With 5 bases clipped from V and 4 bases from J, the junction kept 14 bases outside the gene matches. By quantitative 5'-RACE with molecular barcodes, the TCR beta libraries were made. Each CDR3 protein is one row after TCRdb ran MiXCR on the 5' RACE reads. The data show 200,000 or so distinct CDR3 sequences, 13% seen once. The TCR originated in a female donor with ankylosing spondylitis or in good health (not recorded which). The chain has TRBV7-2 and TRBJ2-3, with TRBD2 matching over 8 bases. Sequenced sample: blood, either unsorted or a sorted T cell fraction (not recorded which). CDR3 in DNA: TGTGCCAGCAGCGAGGGCCCCACGGGAGGGCCGGCAGATACGCAGTATTTT. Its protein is CASSEGPTGGPADTQYF.